This TCR beta chain was recovered during a study of blood T cell repertoires in COVID-19. Study context: COVID-19 samples collected from the United States, Italy and Spain covered acute and convalescent phases.

Patients at the Seattle site were enrolled during active infection and followed longitudinally. The CDR3 contains 14 residues. CDR1 is SGHTA, CDR2 FQGNSA, per germline. The ends lost 1 base at V and 2 bases at J; junction bases unmatched: 1. Authors' processing steps: By means of reference gene primer amplification, nucleated cell counts were estimated. TCRdb keeps only in-frame clones here, not all; method: immunoSEQ multiplex PCR. The DNA gave D and trimming, while V, J and clone size come from that table. Found here are nearly 250,000 clones, roughly 83% of them singletons; the top ten hold about 6%.

The sequence was obtained from an elderly woman with COVID-19, enrolled during active disease. The chain joins TRBV7-2 to TRBJ2-7, with 8 bases lining up with TRBD1. The specimen sequenced was peripheral blood. CDR3 nucleotides: TGTGCCAGCAGCTTAGGGACAGGGCCCTACGAGCAGTACTTC. Protein sequence: CASSLGTGPYEQYF.